The 20 T cell receptor beta chains in this list originate from one sample, sequenced in a study of beta chain features in type 1 diabetes. As every portion of the isolated RNA was reverse transcribed, the sequencing read expressed TCRB transcripts. The data were produced by immunoSEQ multiplex PCR, yet TCRdb's version contains in-frame clones alone and is incomplete. The table lists 900,000 or so clones, 17% of them singletons. Sequencing was carried out using naive CD4+ T cells from blood. These receptors came from a woman aged 18-30 years in good health.

This clone turned up a few times. The V and J genes are TRBV6-1 and TRBJ2-1, with a weak D call TRBD1 (5 bases). V shed 4 bases and J shed 0 bases, with 10 bases lying between them. This CDR3 is 15 amino acids long. From germline, CDR1 is MNHNS and CDR2 SASEGT. This CDR3 reads CASSARTSSYNEQFF. CDR3 nucleotide sequence: TGTGCCAGCAGTGCCCGGACAAGCTCCTACAATGAGCAGTTCTTC.

The V and J genes are TRBV23-1 and TRBJ2-7; TRBD1 matches 7 bases. TRBV23-1 falls under the ORF class, with uncertain function. With 3 bases clipped from V and 2 bases from J, the junction kept 10 bases outside the gene matches. The CDR3 loop spans 16 amino acids. The DNA for the CDR3 is TGCGCCAGCAGTCATCCGAACAGGGGAAAGACCTACGAGCAGTACTTC. Its translation is CASSHPNRGKTYEQYF.

In this sample, this clone turned up a few times. The rearrangement uses TRBV7-9 and TRBJ2-7; 8 nucleotides line up with TRBD1. Looked up from germline, CDR1 is SEHNR and CDR2 is FQNEAQ (reference sequence). The trim removed 5 bases at V and 4 bases at J, leaving 10 bases unmatched. The CDR3 runs 15 residues. CDR3 sequence: CASSPLQGAVYEQYF. CDR3 sequence (DNA): TGTGCCAGCAGCCCCCTCCAGGGGGCTGTGTACGAGCAGTACTTC.

V usage is TRBV6-5 and J usage is TRBJ1-5, with unresolved D. The CDR3 consists of 13 residues. Trimming took off 6 bases at V and 7 bases at J, with 13 bases between the two ends. Germline CDR1 and CDR2: MNHEY and SVGAGI. The CDR3 protein is CASSQGIYQPQHF. The CDR3 DNA reads TGTGCCAGCAGCCAAGGGATTTACCAGCCCCAGCATTTT.

The chain joins TRBV7-9 to TRBJ2-1; possible D gene TRBD2, 5 bases. CDR1 and CDR2 (germline): SEHNR, FQNEAQ (reference sequence). This CDR3 region has 13 residues. The V end was cut by 5 bases, the J end by 7 bases, with 12 bases between. In DNA, the CDR3 is TGTGCCAGCAGCCTCGGGGTGGGTAATGAGCAGTTCTTC. Translated, it gives CASSLGVGNEQFF.

The sample holds a few counts of this clone. V and J are TRBV18 and TRBJ1-4; D is undetermined. Germline-derived CDR1 and CDR2 are KGHSH and LQKENI. V gave up 0 bases and J gave up 4 bases, with 9 bases separating them. The CDR3 consists of 15 residues. This CDR3 is CASSPPGRINEKLFF. In DNA, the CDR3 is TGTGCCAGCTCACCACCGGGTCGGATTAATGAAAAACTGTTTTTT.

This clone was seen only a few times. A much larger clone is a single base away; this may be a read error. Here the CDR3 DNA reads TGTGCCAGCAGCTTACCCTACGAGCAGTACTTC. Translated: CASSLPYEQYF. The V and J genes are TRBV5-6 and TRBJ2-7; D remains ambiguous. The V and J ends lost 2 bases and 2 bases respectively, with 2 bases between them. Germline V CDR1 and CDR2: SGHDT, YYEEEE. The CDR3 covers 11 residues.

The V gene is TRBV7-2, the J gene TRBJ1-1; D is ambiguous. Germline CDR1 SGHTA, CDR2 FQGNSA. The CDR3 covers 17 residues. The germline V and J ends were trimmed by 5 bases and 11 bases, with 30 bases remaining between them. This CDR3 reads CASSPRLRQAMLPEAFF. The CDR3 coding sequence is TGTGCCAGCAGCCCACGGTTACGGCAGGCCATGCTGCCGGAGGCTTTCTTT.

The sample holds a few counts of this clone. J is TRBJ2-5 and V is TRBV4-2; 8 positions agree with TRBD2. The V segment lost 0 bases and the J segment 4 bases; nucleotides outside the gene matches: 7. The CDR3 loop spans 16 amino acids. Germline V lookup: CDR1 LGHNA, CDR2 YNFKEQ. The CDR3 reads CASSQERLTSAETQYF. CDR3 in DNA: TGTGCCAGCAGCCAAGAAAGGCTGACTAGCGCAGAGACCCAGTACTTC.

The chain recombines TRBV27 with TRBJ1-2; 7 bases match TRBD1. This CDR3 is 16 amino acids long. The germline CDR1 and CDR2 sequences are MNHEY and SMNVEV (reference sequence). The junction had 10 bases not matched to a gene; V was cut back by 2 bases and J by 4 bases. In DNA, the CDR3 is TGTGCCAGCAGTTTAAGGAGACAGGGTGGGCCCTATGGCTACACCTTC. Its protein is CASSLRRQGGPYGYTF.

This clone was found a few times. V gene TRBV4-1 combines with J gene TRBJ2-1; TRBD1 matches 11 bases. Germline V gene sequence: CDR1 MGHRA, CDR2 YSYEKL. V gave up 3 bases and J gave up 2 bases; unmatched junction bases: 6. The CDR3 consists of 17 residues. CDR3 nucleotides: TGCGCCAGCAGCCAGTTTGGGACAGGGGGTCCCTACAATGAGCAGTTCTTC. This gives the protein CASSQFGTGGPYNEQFF.

This chain uses TRBV11-2 with TRBJ2-5; the D gene could be TRBD1 or TRBD2 (6 bases each). Trimming took 2 bases from V and 7 from J, leaving 23 bases between them. The CDR3 length is 17 residues. Per germline, CDR1 SGHAT and CDR2 FQNNGV. DNA of the CDR3: TGTGCCAGCAGCTTAAGGGGGTTGCGGGACCGAGATGGGACCCAGTACTTC. Translated: CASSLRGLRDRDGTQYF.

This clone was recorded a few times. This specimen includes other DNA sequences encoding the same CDR3. The rearrangement joins TRBV7-2 to TRBJ2-5; D not certain. V lost 1 base and J 2 bases, leaving 8 bases between the germline ends. The length of the CDR3 is 14 residues. Germline V CDR1 and CDR2: SGHTA, FQGNSA. The CDR3 loop reads CASSLVASQETQYF. The DNA of the CDR3 is TGTGCCAGCAGCTTAGTAGCTAGTCAAGAGACCCAGTACTTC.

This clone was observed a few times. The J gene is TRBJ2-7, the V gene TRBV6-5; TRBD1 matches at 9 bases. The ends lost 2 bases at V and 2 bases at J; junction bases unmatched: 4. The germline CDR1 and CDR2 sequences are MNHEY and SVGAGI. The CDR3 is 15 residues long. The CDR3 DNA follows: TGTGCCAGCAGTTACGGGTACAGGGGGCCCTACGAGCAGTACTTC. Its protein product is CASSYGYRGPYEQYF.

This clone showed up just a few times. V is TRBV7-9 and J is TRBJ2-7; 11 nucleotides agree with TRBD2. CDR1 SEHNR and CDR2 FQNEAQ come from the germline V gene (reference sequence). Trimming cost V 5 bases and J 3 bases; bases outside gene matches: 6. The CDR3 is 15 residues long. CDR3 sequence reads: CASSTTSGNLYEQYF. The DNA of the CDR3 is TGTGCCAGCAGCACGACTAGCGGGAATCTCTACGAGCAGTACTTC.

Only a few counts were recorded for this clone. The chain has TRBV4-3 and TRBJ2-3; TRBD2 matches 7 bases. CDR1 is LGHNA, CDR2 YSLEER, per germline. This CDR3 has 15 amino acids. The V and J ends lost 1 base and 0 bases, in that order; junction bases with no gene match: 1. This chain's CDR3 is CASSQGGGSTDTQYF. CDR3 in DNA: TGCGCCAGCAGCCAAGGGGGGGGGAGCACAGATACGCAGTATTTT.

The V call is TRBV27, the J call TRBJ2-1; D might be TRBD2 (5 bases). Germline-derived CDR1 and CDR2 are MNHEY and SMNVEV (reference sequence). Trimming took off 0 bases at V and 10 bases at J, with 13 bases between the two ends. CDR3 length: 14 amino acids. This chain's CDR3 is CASSLSGASSEQFF. CDR3 nucleotide sequence: TGTGCCAGCAGTTTATCGGGAGCTAGCAGCGAGCAGTTCTTC.

This chain uses TRBV7-2 with TRBJ2-7, with TRBD2 matching over 8 bases. Trimming took 5 bases from V and 2 from J; bases not matched to a gene: 14. The CDR3 length is 17 residues. The germline V gene encodes CDR1 SGHTA and CDR2 FQGNSA. CDR3 bases: TGTGCCAGCAGCCCCGGGGGGGCGGGAGGACGGACCTACGAGCAGTACTTC. Protein sequence: CASSPGGAGGRTYEQYF.

The chain couples TRBV5-1 to TRBJ2-5, with D perhaps being TRBD1 or TRBD2 (5 bases each). Trimming stripped 5 bases from V and 2 bases from J, with 22 bases between. Germline CDR1 reads SGHRS; CDR2 reads YFSETQ. The CDR3 length is 17 residues. CDR3 amino acids: CASRVVWGSATQETQYF. The CDR3 DNA reads as TGCGCCAGCAGGGTAGTATGGGGGTCAGCAACACAAGAGACCCAGTACTTC.

The chain joins TRBV6-4 to TRBJ2-4; 13 bases line up with TRBD2. Germline V lookup: CDR1 MRHNA, CDR2 SNTAGT. V shed 6 bases and J 6 bases; nucleotides not matched to a gene: 5. The CDR3 has 15 amino acids. The chain's CDR3 is CASRGLAGVRNIQYF. The DNA for the CDR3 is TGTGCCAGCAGAGGACTAGCGGGAGTTCGAAACATTCAGTACTTC.